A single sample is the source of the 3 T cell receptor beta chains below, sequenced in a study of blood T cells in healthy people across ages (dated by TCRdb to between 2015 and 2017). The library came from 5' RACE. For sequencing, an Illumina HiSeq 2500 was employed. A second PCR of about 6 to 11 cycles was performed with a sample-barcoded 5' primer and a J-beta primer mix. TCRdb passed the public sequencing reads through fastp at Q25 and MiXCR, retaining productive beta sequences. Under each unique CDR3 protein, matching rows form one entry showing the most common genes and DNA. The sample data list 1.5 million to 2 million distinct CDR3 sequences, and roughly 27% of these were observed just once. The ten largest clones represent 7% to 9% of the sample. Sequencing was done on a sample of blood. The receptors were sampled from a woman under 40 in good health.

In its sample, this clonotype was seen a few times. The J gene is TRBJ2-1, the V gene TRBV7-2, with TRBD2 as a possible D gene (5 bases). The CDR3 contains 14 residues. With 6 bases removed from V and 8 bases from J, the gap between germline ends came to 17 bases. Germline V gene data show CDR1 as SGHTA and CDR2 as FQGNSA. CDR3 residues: CASRRAAVVYEQFF. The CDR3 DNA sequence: TGTGCCAGCAGGAGAGCGGCGGTCGTGTATGAGCAGTTCTTC.

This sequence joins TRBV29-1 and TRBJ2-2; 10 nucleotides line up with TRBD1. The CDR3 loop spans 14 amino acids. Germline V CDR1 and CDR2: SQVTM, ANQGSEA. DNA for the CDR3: TGCAGTGCCGGACAGGGGGGAAACACCGGGGAGCTGTTTTTT. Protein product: CSAGQGGNTGELFF.

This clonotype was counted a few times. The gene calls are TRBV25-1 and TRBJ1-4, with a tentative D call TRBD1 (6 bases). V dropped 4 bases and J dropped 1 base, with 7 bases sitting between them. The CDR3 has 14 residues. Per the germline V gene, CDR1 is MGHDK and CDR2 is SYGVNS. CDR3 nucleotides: TGTGCCAGCAGTGGGGGACAAACTAATGAAAAACTGTTTTTT. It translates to CASSGGQTNEKLFF.